A selection of T cell receptor beta chains follows, all from one sample in a study of high-grade serous ovarian cancer treatment subgroups. Produced via immunoSEQ multiplex PCR; TCRdb's table is partial and in-frame only. This sample has more than 15,000 clones, with approximately 76% found just once. The sample comprised tumor tissue. These receptors came from a human donor with high-grade serous ovarian cancer. CDR3s include the opening cysteine and the closing phenylalanine or tryptophan. The order of the fields is V gene, D gene, J gene, clone size, CDR3 protein, CDR3 DNA. D genes are given only for firm matches. Rows give clone size only sometimes, using once, few, many, or a class for an expanded clone.

TRBV7-2	NA	TRBJ2-6	NA	CASSLLTATGANVLTF	TGTGCCAGCAGCTTATTAACAGCCACTGGGGCCAACGTCCTGACTTTC
TRBV10-3	NA	TRBJ2-7	NA	CASSYVDTASYEQYF	TGTGCCAGCAGTTACGTGGACACGGCCTCCTACGAGCAGTACTTC
TRBV6-5	NA	TRBJ1-1	NA	CASTEGGRGGTEAFF	TGTGCCAGCACCGAAGGGGGGAGGGGAGGAACTGAAGCTTTCTTT
TRBV7-2	NA	TRBJ1-5	once	CASGPRVEQPQHF	TGTGCCAGCGGCCCGCGGGTAGAGCAGCCCCAGCATTTT
TRBV15	NA	TRBJ2-5	few	CATSQLTTETQYF	TGTGCCACCAGCCAACTTACTACAGAGACCCAGTACTTC
TRBV6-5	NA	TRBJ2-2	NA	CASSYSQGGNTGELFF	TGTGCCAGCAGTTACTCGCAGGGAGGGAACACCGGGGAGCTGTTTTTT
TRBV7-8	NA	TRBJ2-1	NA	CASSLAGSSYNEQFF	TGTGCCAGCAGCTTAGCCGGGAGCTCCTACAATGAGCAGTTCTTC
TRBV9	NA	TRBJ2-5	few	CASGSGRRAETQYF	TGTGCCAGCGGTTCTGGGCGCAGGGCGGAGACCCAGTACTTC
TRBV30	TRBD1	TRBJ2-7	few	CACRASGGRVGYEQYF	TGTGCCTGCCGTGCCTCAGGGGGTCGAGTCGGGTACGAGCAGTACTTC
TRBV7-2	NA	TRBJ1-1	NA	CASSKGHSNTEAFF	TGTGCCAGCAGCAAAGGACATTCGAACACTGAAGCTTTCTTT
TRBV7-2	NA	TRBJ2-7	NA	CASSDFGVQLREQYF	TGTGCCAGCAGCGACTTCGGGGTCCAGCTCCGCGAGCAGTACTTC
TRBV6-1	NA	TRBJ2-5	NA	CASIPDTHWTQYF	TGTGCCAGCATTCCTGACACTCATTGGACCCAGTACTTC
TRBV7-3	NA	TRBJ2-1	few	CASSLTSGDEQFF	TGTGCCAGCAGCTTAACATCAGGGGATGAGCAGTTCTTC
TRBV28	NA	TRBJ2-2	medium-sized	CASSLPGKGGTGELFF	TGTGCCAGCAGTTTACCCGGGAAAGGGGGCACCGGGGAGCTGTTTTTT
TRBV6-1	NA	TRBJ2-7	once	CASQGLDEQYF	TGTGCCAGCCAAGGGTTGGACGAGCAGTACTTC
TRBV18	NA	TRBJ2-2	NA	CASSPLAPALGDTGELFF	TGTGCCAGCTCTCCTCTGGCCCCGGCCCTCGGGGACACCGGGGAGCTGTTTTTT
TRBV9	TRBD2	TRBJ2-1	NA	CASSGPGLVGGEQFF	TGTGCCAGCAGTGGACCGGGACTAGTAGGGGGTGAGCAGTTCTTC
TRBV12-5	NA	TRBJ1-1	NA	CASGKQGNTEAFF	TGTGCTAGTGGGAAACAGGGTAACACTGAAGCTTTCTTT
TRBV7-2	TRBD1	TRBJ2-2	once	CASRNGQDGELFF	TGTGCCAGCAGAAATGGACAGGACGGGGAGCTGTTTTTT
TRBV7-6	NA	TRBJ2-1	few	CASGGQIYNEQFF	TGTGCCAGCGGAGGACAGATCTACAATGAGCAGTTCTTC
TRBV5-5	NA	TRBJ1-5	few	CASSLVTNQPQHF	TGTGCCAGCAGCTTGGTCACCAATCAGCCCCAGCATTTT
TRBV19	TRBD2	TRBJ2-3	NA	CASKQRGSTDTQYF	TGTGCCAGTAAACAGCGGGGGAGCACAGATACGCAGTATTTT
TRBV11-3	NA	TRBJ2-1	once	CASSLVLGVGNEQFF	TGTGCCAGCAGCTTAGTTTTGGGGGTCGGGAATGAGCAGTTCTTC
TRBV9	TRBD2	TRBJ2-5	few	CASSGFAGGQETQYF	TGTGCCAGCAGCGGGTTCGCGGGGGGCCAAGAGACCCAGTACTTC
TRBV19	NA	TRBJ2-5	NA	CASSPGAQETQYF	TGTGCCAGTAGCCCCGGGGCTCAAGAGACCCAGTACTTC
TRBV7-2	NA	TRBJ2-5	NA	CASSFGGMAETQYF	TGTGCCAGCAGCTTTGGGGGGATGGCCGAGACCCAGTACTTC
TRBV27	NA	TRBJ2-1	NA	CASTRGGPGGVQFF	TGTGCCAGCACCCGAGGCGGGCCTGGTGGGGTGCAGTTCTTC
TRBV7-9	TRBD2	TRBJ2-7	NA	CASSPLWGGPYEQYF	TGTGCCAGCAGCCCCTTGTGGGGGGGACCCTACGAGCAGTACTTC
TRBV5-5	TRBD1	TRBJ2-5	NA	CASKGVGTGPTVSQETQYF	TGTGCCAGCAAAGGAGTGGGGACAGGGCCTACCGTATCTCAAGAGACCCAGTACTTC
TRBV21-1	NA	TRBJ2-2	NA	CASSKEDRGPGTGELFF	TGTGCCAGCAGCAAAGAAGACAGGGGTCCTGGCACCGGGGAGCTGTTTTTT
TRBV4-3	TRBD1	TRBJ1-6	large	CASSPSAGTDNSPLHF	TGCGCCAGCAGCCCCTCAGCTGGGACAGATAATTCACCCCTCCACTTT
TRBV11-2	NA	TRBJ1-6	NA	CASSSRDYNSPLHF	TGTGCCAGCAGCAGCCGGGACTATAATTCACCCCTCCACTTT
TRBV2	TRBD1	TRBJ1-2	NA	CASSRQLGGDGYTF	TGTGCCAGCAGTCGACAGTTAGGGGGCGATGGCTACACCTTC
TRBV5-1	NA	TRBJ2-5	NA	CASSEQETQYF	TGCGCCAGCAGCGAACAAGAGACCCAGTACTTC
TRBV27	TRBD2	TRBJ2-7	NA	CASSFWSGLAVYEQYF	TGTGCCAGCAGTTTTTGGTCAGGACTAGCGGTCTACGAGCAGTACTTC
TRBV28	TRBD1	TRBJ1-5	NA	CASSRDRVGNQPQHF	TGTGCCAGCAGCCGCGACAGGGTCGGCAATCAGCCCCAGCATTTT
TRBV7-9	TRBD2	TRBJ2-7	few	CASLGGLAFEQYF	TGTGCCAGCTTAGGGGGACTAGCGTTCGAGCAGTACTTC
TRBV14	TRBD2	TRBJ2-1	NA	CASSHTSGGGNEQFF	TGTGCCAGCAGTCACACTAGCGGGGGGGGTAATGAGCAGTTCTTC
TRBV4-2	NA	TRBJ1-5	NA	CASSHDAQGGGQPQHF	TGTGCCAGCAGCCACGACGCCCAGGGAGGGGGTCAGCCCCAGCATTTT
TRBV28	NA	TRBJ1-5	few	CASRGADSNQPQHF	TGTGCCAGCCGGGGGGCAGATAGCAATCAGCCCCAGCATTTT
TRBV18	TRBD1	TRBJ2-1	NA	CASSRGPHPNEQFF	TGTGCCAGCTCCAGGGGGCCTCACCCTAATGAGCAGTTCTTC
TRBV7-9	NA	TRBJ1-1	few	CASRGGPAEAFF	TGTGCCAGCAGGGGCGGCCCGGCTGAAGCTTTCTTT
TRBV7-3	TRBD2	TRBJ2-1	once	CASSFLAGATEQFF	TGTGCCAGCAGCTTCCTAGCGGGGGCGACTGAGCAGTTCTTC
TRBV19	TRBD1	TRBJ2-7	NA	CASSPRTGAGEQYF	TGTGCCAGTAGTCCCCGGACAGGGGCGGGCGAGCAGTACTTC